These T cell receptor beta chains were read from a single sample in a study of T cell repertoires in cytomegalovirus infection. These TCRs are of unknown antigen specificity. TCRdb itself ran the reads through MiXCR, one entry per CDR3 protein. The sample gives hundreds of thousands of distinct CDR3 sequences, under 55% of which show up once; approximately 40% is in the top ten. This material consisted of cultured PBMCs, taken from culture after CMV antigen stimulation. Receptors were obtained from a human donor in good health (CMV status not recorded). Some clones in this sample may be carry-over from other donors' samples. The CDR3 runs from the conserved cysteine through the conserved F or W. Fields, in order: J gene, D gene, CDR3 length, clone size, V gene, CDR3 DNA, CDR3 protein. The D gene is left open where the match is weak. Rows may omit the clone size; those that give it use once, few, many or a size class.

>TRBJ2-1|TRBD2|19|-|TRBV7-2
TGTGCCAGCAGCTTACTACCGGGACTAGCGGGAGTGCGGCCCAATGAGCAGTTCTTC
CASSLLPGLAGVRPNEQFF
>TRBJ1-1|-|15|few|TRBV27
TGTGCCAGCAGTCCCCGAGAGGGGGGGAGGACTGAAGCTTTCTTT
CASSPREGGRTEAFF
>TRBJ1-5|-|16|-|TRBV4-3
TGCGCCAGCAGCCAAGGTCTACTACGGGGTAATCAGCCCCAGCATTTT
CASSQGLLRGNQPQHF
>TRBJ1-4|-|17|-|TRBV7-8
TGTGCCAGCAGCTTATCCCGCCAGGATCAAGGAAATGAAAAACTGTTTTTT
CASSLSRQDQGNEKLFF
>TRBJ2-3|-|16|-|TRBV11-2
TGTGCCAGCAGCTTATACCCTGGATACGAGATCGATACGCAGTATTTT
CASSLYPGYEIDTQYF
>TRBJ2-3|TRBD1|18|many|TRBV7-2
TGTGCCAGCAGCTTAAGGCTTACAGGGGGCGAGGGCACAGATACGCAGTATTTT
CASSLRLTGGEGTDTQYF
>TRBJ2-3|-|15|-|TRBV30
TGTGCCTGGAGTGCTTTGGGCGGGAGCACAGATACGCAGTATTTT
CAWSALGGSTDTQYF
>TRBJ1-3|-|18|-|TRBV6-4
TGTGCCAGCAGTGAAGAGAGAGGGGAGCCTCTCTCTGGAAACACCATATATTTT
CASSEERGEPLSGNTIYF
>TRBJ2-5|-|14|many|TRBV7-2
TGTGCCAGCAGTCAGCTCGGGCAGTTGGAGACCCAGTACTTC
CASSQLGQLETQYF
>TRBJ2-3|-|15|-|TRBV7-8
TGTGCCAGCAGCTTAGCGCGGGCTGGCGCAGATACGCAGTATTTT
CASSLARAGADTQYF
>TRBJ2-1|TRBD1|13|-|TRBV20-1
TGCAGTGCAGAGGGACAGGGTTCTATTGAGCAGTTCTTC
CSAEGQGSIEQFF
>TRBJ2-3|TRBD1|16|-|TRBV7-6
TGTGCCAGCAGCTTACCGACAGGGGCCAACACAGATACGCAGTATTTT
CASSLPTGANTDTQYF
>TRBJ1-1|TRBD1|14|few|TRBV6-2/TRBV6-3
TGTGCCAGCAGAGACCCGGGACAGATCACTGAAGCTTTCTTT
CASRDPGQITEAFF
>TRBJ1-1|-|13|few|TRBV28
TGTGCCAGCAGTTTAGGCCAGCTCACTGAAGCTTTCTTT
CASSLGQLTEAFF
>TRBJ2-5|-|13|-|TRBV29-1
TGCAGCGGTGATACAGGGTGGTCAGAGACCCAGTACTTC
CSGDTGWSETQYF
>TRBJ2-1|-|15|few|TRBV7-6
TGTGCCAGCAGCTCAGCATTGGGCTCCTACAATGAGCAGTTCTTC
CASSSALGSYNEQFF
>TRBJ2-4|TRBD1|14|-|TRBV6-5
TGTGCCAGCAGACGCGGACAGGATGTAAACATTCAGTACTTC
CASRRGQDVNIQYF
>TRBJ2-1|-|12|few|TRBV7-9
TGTGCCAGCAGCTTAGCAACCCCCGGGGAGTTCTTC
CASSLATPGEFF
>TRBJ1-1|TRBD1|14|few|TRBV12-3/TRBV12-4
TGTGCCAGCAGATGGGGACAGATGAACACTGAAGCTTTCTTT
CASRWGQMNTEAFF
>TRBJ1-1|-|13|-|TRBV30
TGTGCGTACTTCGGTCAACTGAACACTGAAGCTTTCTTT
CAYFGQLNTEAFF
>TRBJ2-3|-|11|-|TRBV6-6
TGTGCCAGCAGTAAAAAAGGGGAGCCGGCTTTT
CASSKKGEPAF
>TRBJ2-7|TRBD2|16|many|TRBV4-3
TGCGCCAGCAGCCAAGATCGACTAGCGGGCGCCTACGAGCAGTACTTC
CASSQDRLAGAYEQYF
>TRBJ2-1|-|15|once|TRBV6-2/TRBV6-3
TGTGCCAGCAGTTACTCGATGGAGGCGTACAATGAGCAGTTCTTC
CASSYSMEAYNEQFF
>TRBJ1-5|TRBD1|14|few|TRBV7-2
TGTGCCAGCAGCATGGACAGGGAATATCAGCCCCAGCATTTT
CASSMDREYQPQHF
>TRBJ2-2|-|15|-|TRBV6-6
TGTGCCAGCAGTTACTGGGGGGCCAACACCGGGGAGCTGTTTTTT
CASSYWGANTGELFF
>TRBJ2-5|-|16|few|TRBV11-2
TGTGCCAGCAGCCCAAACGATCGAAGTGGGGGGGAGACCCAGTACTTC
CASSPNDRSGGETQYF
>TRBJ2-7|TRBD1|15|-|TRBV4-1
TGCGCCAGCAGCCCGTTCGGGACAGGAGCCTACGAGCAGTACTTC
CASSPFGTGAYEQYF
>TRBJ1-5|-|15|-|TRBV5-1
TGCGCCAGCAGCTTGGCCGGGCTTATGAATCAGCCCCAGCATTTT
CASSLAGLMNQPQHF
>TRBJ2-7|TRBD1|14|many|TRBV7-8
TGTGCCAGCAGCTTAGTTGGGACAGATTACGAGCAGTACTTC
CASSLVGTDYEQYF
>TRBJ1-2|-|14|few|TRBV19
TGTGCCAGTAGCCTGAGAGGGTTCGGCTATGGCTACACCTTC
CASSLRGFGYGYTF
>TRBJ2-1|-|16|-|TRBV12-3/TRBV12-4
TGTGCCAGCAGGGCCAACCCCGGAGGAGGGGGACATGACCAGTTCTTC
CASRANPGGGGHDQFF
>TRBJ2-1|TRBD1|15|few|TRBV7-4
TGTGCCAGCAGCTTAGTAGGGACAGCCCACGGTGAGCAGTTCTTC
CASSLVGTAHGEQFF
>TRBJ1-5|-|14|few|TRBV2
TGTGCCAGCAGTTTACAGTCCAGCAATCAGCCCCAGCATTTT
CASSLQSSNQPQHF
>TRBJ2-3|TRBD1|14|few|TRBV7-2
TGTGCCAGCAGCTTGGCAGGGGGCAAAGATACGCAGTATTTT
CASSLAGGKDTQYF
>TRBJ1-5|-|14|-|TRBV6-2/TRBV6-3
TGTGCCAGCAGTTACCAGGCCGTTAATCAGCCCCAGCATTTT
CASSYQAVNQPQHF
>TRBJ1-2|-|15|-|TRBV11-3
TGTGCCAGCAGCCCGCCCCGTCAGGCCAGCTATGGCTACACCTTC
CASSPPRQASYGYTF
>TRBJ2-6|-|18|-|TRBV7-2
TGTGCCAGCAGCCCCACCGGGGTACGGTACTCTGGGGCCAACGTCCTGACTTTC
CASSPTGVRYSGANVLTF
>TRBJ2-5|TRBD1|17|-|TRBV11-2
TGTGCCAGCAGCTTAGTAGGGGGACAGAGAGAGAGAGAGACCCAGTACTTC
CASSLVGGQRERETQYF
>TRBJ2-5|-|14|many|TRBV7-2
TGTGCCAGCAGCTTAACTAGAGGAGGAGAGACCCAGTACTTC
CASSLTRGGETQYF
>TRBJ2-1|-|11|few|TRBV6-2/TRBV6-3
TGTGCCAGCAGTTATTTGGATGAGCAGTTCTTC
CASSYLDEQFF
>TRBJ2-7|TRBD2|13|-|TRBV7-2
TGTGCCAGCGGATTTGCGGGGGTCAGCGAGCAGTACTTC
CASGFAGVSEQYF
>TRBJ2-6|TRBD1|18|few|TRBV25-1
TGTGCCAGCAGTGCCGGGACAGGTACTAGCTCTGGGGCCAACGTCCTGACTTTC
CASSAGTGTSSGANVLTF
>TRBJ2-2|-|13|few|TRBV7-2
TGTGCCAGCAGCTCAGCCTACACCGGGGAGCTGTTTTTT
CASSSAYTGELFF
>TRBJ1-1|-|14|once|TRBV11-3
TGTGCCAGCAGCTTCGACTCGGGGGGGACTGAAGCTTTCTTT
CASSFDSGGTEAFF
>TRBJ2-6|-|18|few|TRBV7-2
TGTGCCAGCAGCTTAGGGAACAGGAACCTGGGGGGGGCCAACGTCCTGACTTTC
CASSLGNRNLGGANVLTF
>TRBJ2-5|-|15|-|TRBV5-4
TGTGCCAGCAGCCTCCCCGAGGGGCCTATAGAGACCCAGTACTTC
CASSLPEGPIETQYF
>TRBJ2-5|-|15|-|TRBV5-4
TGTGCCAGCAGCTTGGGTCTTCCTGCCCAAGAGACCCAGTACTTC
CASSLGLPAQETQYF
>TRBJ1-2|-|14|-|TRBV5-1
TGCGCCAGCAGCTCTGAAAGGGGTCCCTATGGCTACACCTTC
CASSSERGPYGYTF
>TRBJ2-3|TRBD1|16|-|TRBV15
TGTGCCACCAGCCCAATGACAGGGATTTCCACAGATACGCAGTATTTT
CATSPMTGISTDTQYF
>TRBJ2-7|-|14|-|TRBV9
TGTGCCAGCAGCGCGGGGACACAGACCTACGAGCAGTACTTC
CASSAGTQTYEQYF
>TRBJ2-5|-|13|once|TRBV2
TGTGCCAGCAGTGGAGCCGACGGGGAGACCCAGTACTTC
CASSGADGETQYF
>TRBJ2-5|-|13|-|TRBV6-1
TGTGCCAGCAGTGAACGTATGGGGGAGACCCAGTGCTTC
CASSERMGETQCF
>TRBJ1-1|-|13|-|TRBV12-3/TRBV12-4
TGTGCCAGCAGTTTGGGGCGAGTGACTGAAGCTTTCTTT
CASSLGRVTEAFF